This TCR beta chain was observed in a study of low-dose radiotherapy and immunotherapy resistance in tumors. Trimming took off 4 bases at V and 11 bases at J, with 14 bases between the two ends. Germline CDR1 reads SQVTM; CDR2 reads ANQGSEA. The CDR3 has 11 residues. First-strand cDNA relied on TRAV- and TRBV-specific primers spanning alpha and beta chains. TCR amplification involved 20 to 25 PCR cycles with a constant-region primer and V-primer adapter. TCRdb independently ran MiXCR on the reads; one entry per CDR3 protein. This table holds 10,000 to 15,000 distinct CDR3 sequences, roughly 60% found once.

The gene calls are TRBV29-1 and TRBJ1-1; D is perhaps TRBD1 (6 bases). The clonotype comes from a human donor with advanced metastatic prostate, ovarian, gallbladder or colorectal cancer (not recorded which). This table probably holds off-target reads from a library built for another chain. The chain's CDR3 is CSVAGAQTAFF. CDR3 DNA sequence: TGCAGCGTTGCAGGGGCGCAAACGGCTTTCTTT. Filled out from reference TRBV29-1 and TRBJ1-1, the complete variable domain reads SAVISQKPSRDICQRGTSLTIQCQVDSQVTMMFWYRQQPGQSLTLIATANQGSEATYESGFVIDKFPISRPNLTFSTLTVSNMSPEDSSIYLCSVAGAQTAFFGQGTRLTVV.